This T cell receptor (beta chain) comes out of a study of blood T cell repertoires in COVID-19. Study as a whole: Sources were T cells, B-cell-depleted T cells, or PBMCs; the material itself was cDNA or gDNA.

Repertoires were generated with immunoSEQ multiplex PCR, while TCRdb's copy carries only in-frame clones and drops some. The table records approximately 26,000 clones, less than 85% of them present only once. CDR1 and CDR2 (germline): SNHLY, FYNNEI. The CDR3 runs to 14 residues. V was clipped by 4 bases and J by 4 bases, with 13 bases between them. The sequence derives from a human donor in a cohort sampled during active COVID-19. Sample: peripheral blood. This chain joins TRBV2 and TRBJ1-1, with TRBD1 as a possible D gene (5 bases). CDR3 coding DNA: TGTGCCAGCAGTGGGGGGGAGAGGGGCACTGAAGCTTTCTTT. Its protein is CASSGGERGTEAFF.